Below, 15 T cell receptor beta chains from the same sample are listed, as sequenced in a study of technical replicates of blood from several donors. TCRdb's table, derived via immunoSEQ multiplex PCR, lists solely in-frame clones and lacks some. The sample lists around 77,000 clones, about nine tenths occurring once. Input material: T cells isolated from PBMCs. These receptor sequences come from a human donor in good health.

The chain couples TRBV18 to TRBJ2-7, with 7 bases fitting TRBD2. Looked up from germline, CDR1 is KGHSH and CDR2 is LQKENI. V shed 4 bases, J shed 3 bases, and the junction held 3 bases outside the gene matches. The CDR3 runs to 13 residues. CDR3 protein: CASSLPGGYEQYF. The CDR3 DNA follows: TGTGCCAGCTCACTGCCGGGAGGCTACGAGCAGTACTTC.

CDR3 nucleotides: TGTGCCAGCAGCTTGTATTCGGGGAGCGGGGAGACCCAGTACTTC. Amino acids: CASSLYSGSGETQYF. The gene calls are TRBV11-3 and TRBJ2-5, with TRBD2 as a possible D gene (6 bases). Trimming took off 3 bases at V and 5 bases at J, with 16 bases between the two ends. Per the germline V gene, CDR1 is SGHNT and CDR2 is YENEEA. The CDR3 has 15 amino acids.

CDR3 coding DNA: TGCGCCAGCAGCCAAGATATTCGAATAGCGGGGAACACCGGGGAGCTGTTTTTT. Protein sequence: CASSQDIRIAGNTGELFF. The chain has TRBV4-1 and TRBJ2-2, with 7 bases matching TRBD2. The CDR3 runs 18 residues. The ends lost 0 bases at V and 1 base at J; junction bases unmatched: 8. Per germline, CDR1 MGHRA and CDR2 YSYEKL.

The CDR3 DNA reads TGTGCCAGCAGTTATAGACAACCGAACACTGAAGCTTTCTTT. Translation gives CASSYRQPNTEAFF. The gene calls are TRBV6-5 and TRBJ1-1, with D unclear. The V end was cut by 3 bases, the J end by 1 base, with 9 bases between. This CDR3 has 14 residues. Germline V gives CDR1 MNHEY, CDR2 SVGAGI.

This sequence joins TRBV6-6 and TRBJ1-1; no definite D call. The CDR3 consists of 14 residues. Germline-derived CDR1 and CDR2 are MNHNY and SVGAGI (reference sequence). V lost 3 bases to trimming and J lost 7 bases, with 15 bases between them. The CDR3: CASSYGGETSEAFF. The CDR3 nucleotides read TGTGCCAGCAGTTATGGCGGGGAGACGAGTGAAGCTTTCTTT.

The rearrangement uses TRBV5-1 and TRBJ2-5; D perhaps matches TRBD1 (5 bases). The germline V gene encodes CDR1 SGHRS and CDR2 YFSETQ. V was shortened by 1 base and J by 2 bases, with 15 bases between the two germline ends. The CDR3 has 16 residues. This CDR3 reads CASSLNVQGPQETQYF. The CDR3 DNA reads as TGCGCCAGCAGCTTGAACGTCCAGGGCCCTCAAGAGACCCAGTACTTC.

The chain combines TRBV6-5 with TRBJ1-2; 8 bases line up with TRBD1. The germline gives CDR1 MNHEY, CDR2 SVGAGI. Losses at the gene ends were 5 bases for V and 3 bases for J; bases not matched to a gene: 5. The CDR3 consists of 14 residues. The CDR3 spells CASSRTGKDYGYTF. The CDR3 nucleotides are TGTGCCAGCAGTCGGACAGGGAAGGACTATGGCTACACCTTC.

In nucleotides, the CDR3 is TGTGCCAGCAGTTCCCCAGCGGAGGACTCCTACAATGAGCAGTTCTTC. This sequence encodes CASSSPAEDSYNEQFF. This rearrangement joins TRBV28 to TRBJ2-1, with D possibly TRBD2 on 5 matching bases. The CDR3 is 16 amino acids. CDR1 and CDR2 (germline): MDHEN, SYDVKM. Trimming left V 4 bases short and J 0 bases short, with 13 bases between.

The rearrangement links TRBV7-6 to TRBJ2-7; 10 bases map to TRBD2. The J segment lost 3 bases and the V segment lost 0 bases, leaving 5 bases of the junction unmatched. Germline V lookup: CDR1 SGHVS, CDR2 FNYEAQ. The CDR3 consists of 16 residues. The chain's CDR3 is CASSLAGLAGDYEQYF. The CDR3 DNA is TGTGCCAGCAGCTTAGCTGGTCTAGCGGGGGACTACGAGCAGTACTTC.

The rearrangement links TRBV10-3 to TRBJ1-1, with 8 bases that match TRBD1. CDR1 and CDR2 (germline): ENHRY, SYGVKD. After removal of 6 bases from V and 1 base from J, the junction contained 4 bases not matched to a gene. The CDR3 is 14 residues long. The CDR3 loop is CAISQGAGNTEAFF. As DNA, the CDR3 is TGTGCCATCAGCCAGGGGGCAGGGAACACTGAAGCTTTCTTT.

This clone was seen only a few times. This sequence joins TRBV5-4 and TRBJ1-1; D remains unclear. Germline V gene lookup returns CDR1 SGHNT and CDR2 YYREEE (reference sequence). Trimming removed 3 bases from V and 3 bases from J, with 3 bases in between. The CDR3 spans 11 residues. The CDR3 DNA reads as TGTGCCAGCAGCTCTTACACTGAAGCTTTCTTT. This codes for CASSSYTEAFF.

The CDR3, as DNA: TGTGCCAGCAGGAACCAGGGGAATACCATATATTTT. As protein: CASRNQGNTIYF. This chain uses TRBV27 with TRBJ1-3, with D perhaps matching TRBD1 (6 bases). Germline V gives CDR1 MNHEY, CDR2 SMNVEV (reference sequence). This CDR3 has 12 residues. The ends were cut back, 6 bases at V and 10 bases at J, with 13 bases in the middle.

The gene calls are TRBV28 and TRBJ2-7; TRBD1 matches 8 bases. The trim removed 5 bases at V and 4 bases at J, leaving 13 bases unmatched. Germline V gene data show CDR1 as MDHEN and CDR2 as SYDVKM. The CDR3 consists of 16 residues. The CDR3 sequence is CASSPPTTGVLYEQYF. In DNA, the CDR3 is TGTGCCAGCAGTCCTCCAACGACAGGGGTACTTTACGAGCAGTACTTC.

V gene TRBV30 combines with J gene TRBJ1-1; 7 bases are a match to TRBD1. V was pared by 3 bases and J by 3 bases, with 1 base of the junction left unmatched. The CDR3 consists of 12 residues. CDR1 is GTSNPN, CDR2 SVGIG, per germline (reference sequence). The CDR3 is CAWRTGDTEAFF. CDR3 coding DNA: TGTGCCTGGAGAACAGGGGACACTGAAGCTTTCTTT.

In its sample, this clone was seen once. The chain carries TRBV11-2 and TRBJ2-4, with TRBD2 matching over 7 bases. The germline gives CDR1 SGHAT, CDR2 FQNNGV. V trimming: 5 bases; J trimming: 4 bases; junction bases outside the gene matches: 8. The CDR3 loop spans 15 amino acids. The CDR3 spells CASSPLAGRKNIQYF. DNA for the CDR3: TGTGCCAGCAGCCCGTTAGCGGGCCGGAAAAACATTCAGTACTTC.